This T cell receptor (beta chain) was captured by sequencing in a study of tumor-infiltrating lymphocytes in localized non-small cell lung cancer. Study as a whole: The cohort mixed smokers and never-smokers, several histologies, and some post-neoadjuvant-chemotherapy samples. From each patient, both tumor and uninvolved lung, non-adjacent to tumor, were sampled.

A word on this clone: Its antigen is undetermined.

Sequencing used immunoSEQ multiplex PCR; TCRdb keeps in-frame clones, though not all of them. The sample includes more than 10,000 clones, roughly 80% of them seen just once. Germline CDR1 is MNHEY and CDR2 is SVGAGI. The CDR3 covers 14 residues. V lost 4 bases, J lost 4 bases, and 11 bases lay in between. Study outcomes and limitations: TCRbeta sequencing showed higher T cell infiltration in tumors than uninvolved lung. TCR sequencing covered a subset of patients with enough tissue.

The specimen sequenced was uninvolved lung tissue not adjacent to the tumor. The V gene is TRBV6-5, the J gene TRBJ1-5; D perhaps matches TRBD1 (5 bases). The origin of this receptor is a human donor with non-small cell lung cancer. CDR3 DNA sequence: TGTGCCAGCAGTTCTCGCGGGGGGAATCAGCCCCAGCATTTT. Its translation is CASSSRGGNQPQHF.